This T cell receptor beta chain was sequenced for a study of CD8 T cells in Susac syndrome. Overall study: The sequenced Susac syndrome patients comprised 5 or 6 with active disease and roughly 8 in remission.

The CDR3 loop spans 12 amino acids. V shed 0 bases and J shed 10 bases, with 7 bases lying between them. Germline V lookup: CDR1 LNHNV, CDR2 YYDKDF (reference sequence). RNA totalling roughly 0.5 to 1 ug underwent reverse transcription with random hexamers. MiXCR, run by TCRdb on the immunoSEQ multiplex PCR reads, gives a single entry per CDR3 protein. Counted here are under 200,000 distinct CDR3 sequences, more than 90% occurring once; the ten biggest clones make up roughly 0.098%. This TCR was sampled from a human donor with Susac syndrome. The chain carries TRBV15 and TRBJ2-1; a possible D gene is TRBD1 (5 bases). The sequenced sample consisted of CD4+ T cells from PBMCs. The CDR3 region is CATSRDWTEQFF. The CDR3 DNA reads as TGTGCCACCAGCAGAGATTGGACAGAGCAGTTCTTC.